The 7 T cell receptor beta chains below were found in one sample sequenced in a study of blood T cell repertoires in COVID-19. TCRdb's copy holds only in-frame clones and misses some; the assay was immunoSEQ multiplex PCR. The sample carries about 210,000 clones, around 81% recorded once. Source material: PBMCs or T cells enriched from blood (not recorded which). All receptors come from a woman aged 50 to 60 with acute COVID-19.

The chain couples TRBV15 to TRBJ2-7, with TRBD2 as a possible D gene (7 bases). The V gene lost 0 bases and the J gene lost 2 bases, with 17 bases spanning the gap. CDR1 is LNHNV and CDR2 is YYDKDF in the germline V gene (reference sequence). This CDR3 is built from 17 residues. In nucleotides, the CDR3 is TGTGCCACCAGCAGAGAGAAAGGGGGGGTCAGAACCTACGAGCAGTACTTC. Translated, it gives CATSREKGGVRTYEQYF.

A single count supports this clone. The chain recombines TRBV29-1 with TRBJ2-5; 7 bases map to TRBD2. J was trimmed by 0 bases and V by 7 bases; bases with no gene match: 8. CDR1 and CDR2 (germline): SQVTM, ANQGSEA. The CDR3 runs 14 residues. Here the CDR3 reads CSAGTTNYQETQYF. CDR3 in DNA: TGCAGCGCCGGGACTACCAACTACCAAGAGACCCAGTACTTC.

In this sample, this clone turned up a few times. The V call is TRBV7-2, the J call TRBJ2-5; 11 bases match TRBD1. V was pared by 1 base and J by 2 bases, with 3 bases of the junction left unmatched. The CDR3 sequence is 16 residues long. Germline loops: CDR1 SGHTA, CDR2 FQGNSA. CDR3 sequence: CASSLGGQGGQETQYF. The CDR3, as DNA: TGTGCCAGCAGCTTAGGGGGACAGGGGGGTCAAGAGACCCAGTACTTC.

This clone was seen a single time. The chain combines TRBV6-5 with TRBJ2-7; 7 positions agree with TRBD1. The V gene end was trimmed by 4 bases and the J gene end by 2 bases; junction bases not matched to a gene: 8. The CDR3 consists of 15 residues. The germline V gene encodes CDR1 MNHEY and CDR2 SVGAGI. Here the CDR3 reads CASSLTETGPYEQYF. The CDR3 DNA follows: TGTGCCAGCAGTTTAACCGAGACAGGGCCCTACGAGCAGTACTTC.

This chain uses TRBV28 with TRBJ1-6; the match to TRBD1 covers 9 bases. The CDR3 runs to 14 residues. Germline V CDR1 and CDR2: MDHEN, SYDVKM. With 6 bases clipped from V and 10 bases from J, the junction kept 7 bases outside the gene matches. DNA for the CDR3: TGTGCCAGCAGACCGGGACAGGGACGGTCACCCCTCCACTTT. It yields the protein CASRPGQGRSPLHF.

The sample holds one count of this clone. The chain has TRBV4-3 and TRBJ2-1; 10 positions match TRBD1. Germline V CDR1 and CDR2: LGHNA, YSLEER. This CDR3 region has 17 residues. The V gene end was trimmed by 0 bases and the J gene end by 2 bases; junction bases not matched to a gene: 4. CDR3 sequence (DNA): TGCGCCAGCAGCCAAGAGCGACAGGGGGCACCCTACAATGAGCAGTTCTTC. This sequence encodes CASSQERQGAPYNEQFF.

This rearrangement joins TRBV19 to TRBJ1-2; TRBD1 matches 8 bases. Germline V gives CDR1 LNHDA, CDR2 SQIVND (reference sequence). The V and J ends lost 3 bases and 8 bases, in that order; junction bases with no gene match: 8. The CDR3 length is 14 residues. CDR3 protein: CASSIKGTGQGYTF. The CDR3 DNA follows: TGTGCCAGTAGTATTAAAGGGACAGGCCAAGGCTACACCTTC.